This TCR beta chain was sequenced in a study of blood T cells in healthy people across ages. The study's findings and limits: Whereas aged donors had fewer naive CD4+ cells, long-lived donors had more of them and higher diversity. Strongly correlated with naive T cell percentage was TCR beta diversity. It was not known whether donors were CMV positive (a possible confounder of expanded clonotype changes).

The authors ran a second PCR of 7 to 11 cycles using a sample-barcoded 5' primer and a J-beta primer mix. MiXCR, run by TCRdb on the 5' RACE reads, gives a single entry per CDR3 protein. The data contain fewer than 900,000 distinct CDR3 sequences, 35% to 45% of them singletons. This clonotype was detected only a few times. The target antigen is unknown. Germline assignment: CDR1 SGHKS and CDR2 YYEKEE (reference sequence). The CDR3 spans 16 residues. After removal of 4 bases from V and 3 bases from J, the junction contained 10 bases not matched to a gene. Healthy Caucasians from Russia aged roughly 6 to 95 served as donors.

The chain employs TRBV5-5 and TRBJ1-2; 9 nucleotides match TRBD1. The source is a woman in her sixties in good health. The specimen sequenced was blood. CDR3 amino acids: CASSRDRGFTDYGYTF. The CDR3 DNA reads as TGTGCCAGCAGCCGAGACAGGGGGTTTACGGACTATGGCTACACCTTC.